A selection of T cell receptor beta chains follows, all from one sample in a study of blood T cell repertoires in COVID-19. TCRdb's table, derived via immunoSEQ multiplex PCR, lists solely in-frame clones and lacks some. This sample carries approximately 150,000 clones, about 85% of them seen once, and the ten largest clones take about 2.6%. The sample comprised peripheral blood. These receptors all stem from a human donor with acute or convalescent COVID-19. The donor label of this sample is uncertain. Both conserved end residues are part of each CDR3. The D gene is left open where the match is weak. Not every row has a clone size; where given, it reads once, few, many or a size class.

V,D,size,J,DNA,CDR3
TRBV4-3,TRBD1,-,TRBJ1-2,TGCGCCAGCAGCCAAGAAGCAGGGGGTAACTATGGCTACACCTTC,CASSQEAGGNYGYTF
TRBV3-1/TRBV3-2,-,-,TRBJ2-5,TGTGCCAGCAGCCAAGGGGGGCCCCCCCAAGAGACCCAGTACTTC,CASSQGGPPQETQYF
TRBV29-1,-,-,TRBJ1-2,TGCAGCTCTGACGAGGGAGCTTATGGCTACACCTTC,CSSDEGAYGYTF
TRBV7-3,-,-,TRBJ2-2,TGTGCCAGCAGTTTCCTAGCAACAACCGGGGGGGAGCTGTTTTTT,CASSFLATTGGELFF
TRBV29-1,-,-,TRBJ2-7,TGCAGCGTTGAAGAATACCGGGCGGGAGAGCAGTACTTC,CSVEEYRAGEQYF
TRBV19,TRBD1,-,TRBJ1-6,TGTGCCAGTAGTGGGGGGGGACAGGGCACTTCACCCCTCCACTTT,CASSGGGQGTSPLHF
TRBV27,-,-,TRBJ1-6,TGTGCCAGCAGTTTGGGGCCCTATAATTCACCCCTCCACTTT,CASSLGPYNSPLHF
TRBV9,-,-,TRBJ1-3,TGTGCCAGCAGCGTAGGAGGGAATTCTGGAAACACCATATATTTT,CASSVGGNSGNTIYF
TRBV7-9,TRBD2,-,TRBJ2-3,TGTGCCAGCAGCCAGACTAGCGGGAGCACAGATACGCAGTATTTT,CASSQTSGSTDTQYF
TRBV4-2,-,-,TRBJ1-5,TGTGCCAGCAGCCCTACCTTCAGGGATCAGCCCCAGCATTTT,CASSPTFRDQPQHF
TRBV2,TRBD1,-,TRBJ1-6,TGTGCCAGCAGTACTCAGACAGGGAGGTCCTATAATTCACCCCTCCACTTT,CASSTQTGRSYNSPLHF
TRBV30,TRBD2,once,TRBJ2-5,TGTGCCTGGAGTGTACCGGCTAGCGGGGGTCAAGAGACCCAGTACTTC,CAWSVPASGGQETQYF
TRBV7-9,TRBD1,-,TRBJ1-4,TGTGCCAGCAGCGAGGGACAGGGGGAGAATGAAAAACTGTTTTTT,CASSEGQGENEKLFF
TRBV29-1,-,-,TRBJ2-5,TGCAGCGTTTCACGGTATAGAAGACTCCCCGAGACCCAGTACTTC,CSVSRYRRLPETQYF
TRBV6-5,-,-,TRBJ2-1,TGTGCCAGCAGTTACTCAGAGTCATCCCCCAATGAGCAGTTCTTC,CASSYSESSPNEQFF
TRBV24-1,-,-,TRBJ2-1,TGTGCCACCAGTGATTTTACCCCGGGGGCCTACAATGAGCAGTTCTTC,CATSDFTPGAYNEQFF
TRBV2,-,-,TRBJ2-1,TGTGCCAGCAAAGCGGATCAAAGCTCCTACAATGAGCAGTTCTTC,CASKADQSSYNEQFF
TRBV5-6,-,-,TRBJ1-2,TGTGCCAGCACCCTCGAGGGTAATTATGGCTACACCTTC,CASTLEGNYGYTF
TRBV28,-,-,TRBJ1-4,TGTGCCAGCAGTCCCCTCGGGGGGTCGAATGAAAAACTGTTTTTT,CASSPLGGSNEKLFF
TRBV6-2/TRBV6-3,-,-,TRBJ2-2,TGTGCCAGCAGTTCCCCCCCGACTAGCGGGGAGCTGTTTTTT,CASSSPPTSGELFF
TRBV29-1,-,-,TRBJ2-5,TGCAGCGTTATGTCGGGGGGCACGGAGACCCAGTACTTC,CSVMSGGTETQYF
TRBV24-1,-,-,TRBJ2-2,TGTGCCACCAGTGATTTGGCGGCGAACACCGGGGAGCTGTTTTTT,CATSDLAANTGELFF
TRBV2,TRBD1,-,TRBJ1-1,TGTGCCAGCACAGGGACAGGGGGCTTATATACTGAAGCTTTCTTT,CASTGTGGLYTEAFF
TRBV20-1,-,-,TRBJ1-2,TGCAGTGCTAGTGCGTCAGGTACTTCCTATGGCTACACCTTC,CSASASGTSYGYTF
TRBV7-2,TRBD2,-,TRBJ2-7,TGTGCCAGCAGCTTAGATAGCGGGGGCACCCCCTACGAGCAGTACTTC,CASSLDSGGTPYEQYF
TRBV28,TRBD1,-,TRBJ2-3,TGTGCCAGCAGTTTATCTCCTGGGACAGATACAGATACGCAGTATTTT,CASSLSPGTDTDTQYF
TRBV4-1,TRBD1,-,TRBJ2-3,TGCGCCAGCAGCCCCCACAGGGGGCCTAGCACAGATACGCAGTATTTT,CASSPHRGPSTDTQYF
TRBV5-6,TRBD1,-,TRBJ1-5,TGTGCCAGCAGCTCGGGACAGGGGATTCAGCCCCAGCATTTT,CASSSGQGIQPQHF
TRBV19,-,-,TRBJ2-2,TGTGCCAGTAGAAAGGAGACGGGACTCACCGGGGAGCTGTTTTTT,CASRKETGLTGELFF
TRBV7-2,TRBD1,-,TRBJ1-2,TGTGCCAGCAGCCCGACAGGGGGCTTTGGCTACACCTTC,CASSPTGGFGYTF
TRBV2,TRBD1,-,TRBJ1-1,TGTGCCAGCAAGACAGGGTTAGGATTCGAGGACACTGAAGCTTTCTTT,CASKTGLGFEDTEAFF
TRBV11-2,TRBD2,-,TRBJ2-3,TGTGCCAGCAGCTTGGTCATGCTAGCGGAGGTGTATTTT,CASSLVMLAEVYF
TRBV5-1,TRBD1,-,TRBJ2-1,TGCGCCAGCAGCCTGGGGGACAGTATCAATGAGCAGTTCTTC,CASSLGDSINEQFF
TRBV3-1/TRBV3-2,-,-,TRBJ1-1,TGTGCCAGCAGCCAAGGAGGGGGAAGGAACACTGAAGCTTTCTTT,CASSQGGGRNTEAFF
TRBV2,TRBD1,-,TRBJ1-2,TGTGCCAGCCAGGAGAGGCGTGGGACAGGGGATGGCTACACCTTC,CASQERRGTGDGYTF
TRBV28,-,once,TRBJ2-7,TGTGCCAGCAGGTCCCACGGACAGAGCTCCTACGAGCAGTACTTC,CASRSHGQSSYEQYF
TRBV19,TRBD1,-,TRBJ1-5,TGTGCCAGTAGCCGCCGGGACAGGGATCGGATTCAGCCCCAGCATTTT,CASSRRDRDRIQPQHF
TRBV29-1,-,-,TRBJ1-1,TGCAGCGTTGGAGACGGGTACACTGAAGCTTTCTTT,CSVGDGYTEAFF
TRBV3-1/TRBV3-2,TRBD1,few,TRBJ1-4,TGTGCCAGCAGCCTCGTGCCCGGGACAGGGCGCGAAAAACTGTTTTTT,CASSLVPGTGREKLFF
TRBV4-3,TRBD1,-,TRBJ2-7,TGCGCCAGCAGCCAACCGGGACAGGGTCTATACGAGCAGTACTTC,CASSQPGQGLYEQYF
TRBV7-3,TRBD2,-,TRBJ2-1,TGTGCCAGCAGCTTAAGACTAGCGGGAGCGAGGAATGAGCAGTTCTTC,CASSLRLAGARNEQFF
TRBV11-3,-,-,TRBJ2-3,TGTGCCAGCAGCCCCGGGAGCGTAGATACGCAGTATTTT,CASSPGSVDTQYF
TRBV7-2,-,-,TRBJ1-5,TGTGCCAGCAGCTTAGGGCCGAACAATCAGCCCCAGCATTTT,CASSLGPNNQPQHF
TRBV4-3,-,-,TRBJ1-4,TGCGCCAGCAGCCAAGCAGGGAATCGGAGGGCAACTAATGAAAAACTGTTTTTT,CASSQAGNRRATNEKLFF
TRBV9,TRBD2,-,TRBJ2-1,TGTGCCAGCAGCCCCCGGGCGGGGGTTGGAACCTACAATGAGCAGTTCTTC,CASSPRAGVGTYNEQFF
TRBV27,TRBD1,-,TRBJ2-1,TGTGCCAGCAGTTTACAGGGGGCGGCCTACAATGAGCAGTTCTTC,CASSLQGAAYNEQFF
TRBV11-1,-,once,TRBJ2-3,TGTGCCAGCAGCCCAAGGGGACATCCCACAGATACGCAGTATTTT,CASSPRGHPTDTQYF
TRBV11-3,-,once,TRBJ2-1,TGTGCCAGCAGCGGAAGCGCACAGGGTTATGAGCAGTTCTTC,CASSGSAQGYEQFF
TRBV5-5,TRBD2,-,TRBJ2-6,TGTGCCAGCAGCCGTGTAGAGGGAGGGACCGGGGCCAACGTCCTGACTTTC,CASSRVEGGTGANVLTF
TRBV5-1,TRBD1,-,TRBJ1-2,TGCGCCAGCACCCACGGGGGACAGGGGGCTGGCTACACCTTC,CASTHGGQGAGYTF
TRBV7-9,TRBD1,-,TRBJ1-4,TGTGCCAGCAGCAAAAAGGGGGCTCCTGAAAAACTGTTTTTT,CASSKKGAPEKLFF
TRBV10-3,-,once,TRBJ1-6,TGTGCCATCAGTAATGACGGGAAGTCACCCCTCCACTTT,CAISNDGKSPLHF
TRBV30,-,-,TRBJ1-5,TGTGCCTGGACCGAGGCCCTAAGTCAGCCCCAGCATTTT,CAWTEALSQPQHF
TRBV27,TRBD1,few,TRBJ1-6,TGTGCCAGCAGCCTTTATCCACCCGGGACAGGGATGTCACCCCTCCACTTT,CASSLYPPGTGMSPLHF
TRBV5-1,-,-,TRBJ2-2,TGCGCCAGCATGTTACAACATACCGGGGAGCTGTTTTTT,CASMLQHTGELFF